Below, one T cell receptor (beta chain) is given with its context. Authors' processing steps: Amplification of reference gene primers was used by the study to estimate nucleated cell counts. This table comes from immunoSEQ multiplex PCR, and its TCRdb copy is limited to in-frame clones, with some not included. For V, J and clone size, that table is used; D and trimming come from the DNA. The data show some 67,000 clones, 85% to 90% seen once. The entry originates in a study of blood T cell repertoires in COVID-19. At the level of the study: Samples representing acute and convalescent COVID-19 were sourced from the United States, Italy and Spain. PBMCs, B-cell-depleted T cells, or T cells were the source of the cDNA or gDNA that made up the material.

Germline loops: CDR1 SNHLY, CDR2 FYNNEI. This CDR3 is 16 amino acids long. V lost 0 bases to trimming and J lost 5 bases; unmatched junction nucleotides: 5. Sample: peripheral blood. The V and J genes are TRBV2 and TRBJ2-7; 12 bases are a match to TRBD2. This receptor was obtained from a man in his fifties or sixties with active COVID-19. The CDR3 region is CASSEALAGGSNEQYF. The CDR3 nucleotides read TGTGCCAGCAGTGAAGCACTAGCGGGAGGCTCTAACGAGCAGTACTTC.